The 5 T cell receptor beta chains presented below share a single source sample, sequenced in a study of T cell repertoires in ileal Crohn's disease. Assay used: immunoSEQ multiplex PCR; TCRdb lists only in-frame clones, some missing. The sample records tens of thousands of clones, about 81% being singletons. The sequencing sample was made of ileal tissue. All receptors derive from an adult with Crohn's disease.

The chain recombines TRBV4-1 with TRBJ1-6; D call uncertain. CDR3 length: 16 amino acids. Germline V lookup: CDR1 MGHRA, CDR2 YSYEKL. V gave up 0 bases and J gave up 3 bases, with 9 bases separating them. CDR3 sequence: CASSQEAGFYNSPLHF. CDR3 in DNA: TGCGCCAGCAGCCAAGAGGCGGGGTTCTATAATTCACCCCTCCACTTT.

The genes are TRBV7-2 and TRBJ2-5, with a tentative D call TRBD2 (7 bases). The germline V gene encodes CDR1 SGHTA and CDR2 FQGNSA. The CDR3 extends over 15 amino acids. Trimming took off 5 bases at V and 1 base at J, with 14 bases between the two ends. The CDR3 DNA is TGTGCCAGCAGCCCCGGCGGGGGCCCCCAAGAGACCCAGTACTTC. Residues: CASSPGGGPQETQYF.

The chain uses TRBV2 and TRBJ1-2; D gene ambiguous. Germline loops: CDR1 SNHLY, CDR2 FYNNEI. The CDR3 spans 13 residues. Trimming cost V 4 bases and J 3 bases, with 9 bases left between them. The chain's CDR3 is CASSGDKYYGYTF. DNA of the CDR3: TGTGCCAGCAGTGGCGACAAGTACTATGGCTACACCTTC.

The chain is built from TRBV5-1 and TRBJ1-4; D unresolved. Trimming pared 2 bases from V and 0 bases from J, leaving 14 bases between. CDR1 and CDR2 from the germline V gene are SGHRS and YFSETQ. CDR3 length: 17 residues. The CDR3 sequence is CASSLEPRGATNEKLFF. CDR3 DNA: TGCGCCAGCAGCTTAGAACCCCGCGGCGCAACTAATGAAAAACTGTTTTTT.

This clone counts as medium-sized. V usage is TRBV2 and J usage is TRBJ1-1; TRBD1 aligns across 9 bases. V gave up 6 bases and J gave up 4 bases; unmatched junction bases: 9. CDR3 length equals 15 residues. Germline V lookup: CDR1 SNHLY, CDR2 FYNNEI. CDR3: CASRAGTGLSTEAFF. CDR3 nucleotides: TGTGCCAGCAGAGCCGGGACAGGGTTGAGCACTGAAGCTTTCTTT.